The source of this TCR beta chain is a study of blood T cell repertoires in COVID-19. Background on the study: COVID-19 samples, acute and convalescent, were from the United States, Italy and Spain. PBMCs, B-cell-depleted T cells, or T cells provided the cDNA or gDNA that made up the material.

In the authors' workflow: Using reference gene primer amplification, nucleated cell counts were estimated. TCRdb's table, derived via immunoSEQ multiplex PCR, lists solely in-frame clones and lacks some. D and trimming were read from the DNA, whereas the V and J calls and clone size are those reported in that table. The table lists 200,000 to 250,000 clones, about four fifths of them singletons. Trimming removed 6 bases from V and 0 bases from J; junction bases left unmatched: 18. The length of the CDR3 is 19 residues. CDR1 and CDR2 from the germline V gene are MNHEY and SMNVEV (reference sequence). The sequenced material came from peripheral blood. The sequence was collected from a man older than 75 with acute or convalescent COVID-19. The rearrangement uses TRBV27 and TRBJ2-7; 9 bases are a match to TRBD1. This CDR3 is CASSPPPGQGIPSSYEQYF. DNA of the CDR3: TGTGCCAGCAGCCCCCCACCCGGACAGGGGATCCCCTCCTCCTACGAGCAGTACTTC.